This T cell receptor (beta chain) was sequenced for a study of cytomegalovirus exposure and HLA in healthy donors. Study-level background: As an earlier analysis found, around 190 million T cells yielded 100 million to 130 million unique TCR beta sequences.

V lost 0 bases, J lost 1 base, and 13 bases lay in between. CDR1 is LGHNA, CDR2 YSLEER, per germline. This CDR3 contains 16 residues. Study observations and caveats: TRBV6-2, TRBV6-3 and some other V segments were unresolvable in 87-base-pair reads. In a later analysis, at a false discovery rate of 0.05, 16,951 TCR beta sequences were associated with HLA alleles.

With regard to this clone: Its antigen is still unknown.

A multiplex PCR was run with 60 Vbeta primers and 13 Jbeta primers. Profiling relied on immunoSEQ multiplex PCR, and the TCRdb table lists in-frame clones only, not all of them. The sample contains roughly 140,000 clones, over 60% of which appear only once. This sequence was found in a man aged 40-49 years in good health and CMV-seropositive. Sequenced: PBMCs. V is TRBV4-3 and J is TRBJ2-7; D might be TRBD2 (5 bases). CDR3 loop: CASSQDVLRGSYEQYF. The CDR3 bases are TGCGCCAGCAGCCAAGATGTGCTCCGGGGATCCTACGAGCAGTACTTC.